This TCR beta chain was identified in a study of blood T cells in healthy people across ages. The germline CDR1 and CDR2 sequences are MGHRA and YSYEKL. The CDR3 covers 14 residues. V was clipped by 1 base and J by 0 bases, with 7 bases between them. Points on this clonotype: Its specificity is not known.

The study, taken as a whole, reports: Measured against age, TCR beta diversity per million T cells decreased in a roughly linear manner.

The second PCR ran about 6 to 12 cycles with a sample-barcoded 5' primer and J-beta primers. The template-switch adaptor was a 5' adaptor with 12 random nucleotides. It tagged each cDNA molecule. Via MiXCR, TCRdb re-called the 5' RACE reads, giving one row per CDR3 protein. The sample holds 1.2 million to 1.5 million distinct CDR3 sequences, around two fifths seen once. The sample was blood. The V gene is TRBV4-1, the J gene TRBJ2-7, with D maybe TRBD2 (5 bases). This TCR came from a woman younger than 30 in good health. The CDR3 loop is CASSQVEVSYEQYF. The CDR3 nucleotides are TGCGCCAGCAGCCAAGTGGAGGTCTCCTACGAGCAGTACTTC.